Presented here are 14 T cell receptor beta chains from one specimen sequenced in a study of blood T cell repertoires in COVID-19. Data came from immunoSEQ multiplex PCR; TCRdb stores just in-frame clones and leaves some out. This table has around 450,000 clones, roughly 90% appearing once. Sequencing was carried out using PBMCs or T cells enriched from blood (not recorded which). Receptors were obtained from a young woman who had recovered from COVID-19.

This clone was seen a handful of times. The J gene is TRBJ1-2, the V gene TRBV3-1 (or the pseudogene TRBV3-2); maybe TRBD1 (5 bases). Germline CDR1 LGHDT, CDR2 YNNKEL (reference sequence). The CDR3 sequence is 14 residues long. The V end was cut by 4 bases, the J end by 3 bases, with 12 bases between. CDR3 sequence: CASSLRSRDYGYTF. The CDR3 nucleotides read TGTGCCAGCAGCCTTAGGAGCAGGGACTATGGCTACACCTTC.

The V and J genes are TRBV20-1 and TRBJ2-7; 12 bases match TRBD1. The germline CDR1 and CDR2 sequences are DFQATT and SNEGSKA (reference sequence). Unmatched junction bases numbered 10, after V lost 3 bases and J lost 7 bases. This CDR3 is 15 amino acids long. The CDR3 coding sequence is TGCAGTGCTAGTACTCGGCGGGACAGGGGGCAAGAGCAGTACTTC. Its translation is CSASTRRDRGQEQYF.

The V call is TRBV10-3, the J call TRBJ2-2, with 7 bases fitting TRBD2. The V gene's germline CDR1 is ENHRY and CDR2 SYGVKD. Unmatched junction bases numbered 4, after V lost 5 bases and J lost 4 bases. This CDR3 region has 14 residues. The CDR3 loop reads CAISRGVSTGELFF. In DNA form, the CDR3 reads TGTGCCATCAGTCGGGGGGTGAGCACCGGGGAGCTGTTTTTT.

The CDR3 loop reads CATSANEKLFF. In nucleotides, the CDR3 is TGTGCCACCAGTGCGAATGAAAAACTGTTTTTT. The V call is TRBV24-1, the J call TRBJ1-4; D is unresolved. Looked up from germline, CDR1 is KGHDR and CDR2 is SFDVKD. The CDR3 sequence is 11 residues long. Trimming cost V 5 bases and J 5 bases, with 2 bases left between them.

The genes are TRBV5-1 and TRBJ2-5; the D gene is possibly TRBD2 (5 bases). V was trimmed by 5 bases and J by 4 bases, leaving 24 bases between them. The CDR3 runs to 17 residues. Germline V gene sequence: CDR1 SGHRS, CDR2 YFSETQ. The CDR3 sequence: CASSAPGKGRYPETQYF. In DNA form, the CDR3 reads TGCGCCAGCAGTGCCCCGGGGAAGGGCAGGTACCCAGAGACCCAGTACTTC.

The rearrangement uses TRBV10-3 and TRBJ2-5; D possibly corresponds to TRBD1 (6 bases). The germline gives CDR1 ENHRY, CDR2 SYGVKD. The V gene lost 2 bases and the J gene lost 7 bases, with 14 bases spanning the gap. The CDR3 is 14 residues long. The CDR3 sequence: CAISEGGTWGTQYF. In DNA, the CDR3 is TGTGCCATCAGTGAGGGGGGCACCTGGGGGACCCAGTACTTC.

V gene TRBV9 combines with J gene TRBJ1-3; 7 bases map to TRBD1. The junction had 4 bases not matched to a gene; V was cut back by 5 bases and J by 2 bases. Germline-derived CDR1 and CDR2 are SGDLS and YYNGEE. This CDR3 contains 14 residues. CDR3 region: CASSFGQAGNTIYF. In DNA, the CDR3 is TGTGCCAGCAGTTTTGGACAGGCTGGAAACACCATATATTTT.

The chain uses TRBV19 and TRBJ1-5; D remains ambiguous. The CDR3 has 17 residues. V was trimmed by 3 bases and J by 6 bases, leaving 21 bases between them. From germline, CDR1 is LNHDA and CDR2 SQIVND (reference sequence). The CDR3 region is CASSIQYKSEAGQPQHF. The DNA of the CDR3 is TGTGCCAGTAGTATCCAGTACAAGTCAGAGGCGGGTCAGCCCCAGCATTTT.

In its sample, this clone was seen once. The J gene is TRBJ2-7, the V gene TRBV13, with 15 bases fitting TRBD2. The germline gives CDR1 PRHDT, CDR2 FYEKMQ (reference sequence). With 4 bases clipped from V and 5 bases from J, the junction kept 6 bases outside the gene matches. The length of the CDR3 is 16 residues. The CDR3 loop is CASSSGLAGGDDEQYF. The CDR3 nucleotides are TGTGCCAGCAGCTCGGGACTAGCGGGGGGTGATGACGAGCAGTACTTC.

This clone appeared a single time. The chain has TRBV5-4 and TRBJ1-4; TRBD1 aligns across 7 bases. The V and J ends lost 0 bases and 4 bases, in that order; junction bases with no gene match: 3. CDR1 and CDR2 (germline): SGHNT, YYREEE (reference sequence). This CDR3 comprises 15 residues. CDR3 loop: CASSLVDRDNEKLFF. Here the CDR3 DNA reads TGTGCCAGCAGCTTGGTCGACAGGGATAATGAAAAACTGTTTTTT.

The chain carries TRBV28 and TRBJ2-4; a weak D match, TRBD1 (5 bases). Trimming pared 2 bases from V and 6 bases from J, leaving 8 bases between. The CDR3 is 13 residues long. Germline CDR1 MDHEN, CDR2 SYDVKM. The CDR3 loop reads CASSLRTRNIQYF. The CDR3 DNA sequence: TGTGCCAGCAGTTTACGGACAAGAAACATTCAGTACTTC.

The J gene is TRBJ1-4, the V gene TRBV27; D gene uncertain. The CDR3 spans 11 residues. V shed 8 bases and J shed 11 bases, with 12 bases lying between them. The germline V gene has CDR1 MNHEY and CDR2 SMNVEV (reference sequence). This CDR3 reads CASFHESKLFF. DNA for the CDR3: TGTGCCAGCTTTCACGAGAGCAAACTGTTTTTT.

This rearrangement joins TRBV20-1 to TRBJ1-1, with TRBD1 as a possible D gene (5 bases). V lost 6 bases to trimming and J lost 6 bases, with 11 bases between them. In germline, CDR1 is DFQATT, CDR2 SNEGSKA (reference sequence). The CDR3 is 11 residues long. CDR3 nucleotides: TGCAGTGCCCTAGGCAGGGCTGAAGCTTTCTTT. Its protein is CSALGRAEAFF.

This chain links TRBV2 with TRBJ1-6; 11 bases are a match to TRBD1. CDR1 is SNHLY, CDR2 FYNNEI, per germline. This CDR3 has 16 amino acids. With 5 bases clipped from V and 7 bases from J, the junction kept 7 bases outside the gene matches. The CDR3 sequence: CASSHAGQGANSPLHF. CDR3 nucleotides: TGTGCCAGCAGTCACGCCGGACAGGGGGCGAATTCACCCCTCCACTTT.